These T cell receptor beta chains were read from a single sample in a study of blood T cell repertoires in COVID-19. Sequencing was performed with immunoSEQ multiplex PCR; in TCRdb, only in-frame clones are kept and a portion is missing. The table has about 110,000 clones, 80% seen once. The material sequenced was peripheral blood. The receptors derive from a human donor in a cohort sampled during active or convalescent COVID-19. Both conserved end residues are part of each CDR3. The order of the fields is clone size, D gene, J gene, V gene, CDR3 protein, CDR3 DNA. D genes are given only for firm matches. Clone size is stated in some rows and not others, as once, few, many or a class when expanded.

>.|TRBD2|TRBJ2-1|TRBV29-1
CSVPSEGLVLGRNEQFF
TGCAGCGTCCCCTCGGAAGGACTAGTGTTGGGCCGTAATGAGCAGTTCTTC
>.|TRBD1|TRBJ1-4|TRBV28
CASSSTGNGATNEKLFF
TGTGCCAGCAGTTCGACAGGGAATGGCGCAACTAATGAAAAACTGTTTTTT
>.|TRBD1|TRBJ2-7|TRBV6-6
CASSRQGDYEQYF
TGTGCCAGTTCTAGACAGGGAGACTACGAGCAGTACTTC
>.|TRBD1|TRBJ2-7|TRBV6-1
CASSEWGQGTYEQYF
TGTGCCAGCAGTGAATGGGGACAGGGAACCTACGAGCAGTACTTC
>.|TRBD1|TRBJ1-6|TRBV4-3
CASSQASGTGGSPLHF
TGCGCCAGCAGCCAAGCCTCCGGGACAGGGGGATCACCCCTCCACTTT
>few|TRBD1|TRBJ1-2|TRBV5-4
CASSLTGGDGYTF
TGTGCCAGCAGCCTGACAGGGGGCGATGGCTACACCTTC
>.|TRBD1|TRBJ2-7|TRBV2
CASRATGVTSYEQYF
TGTGCCAGCAGAGCTACAGGGGTGACCTCCTACGAGCAGTACTTC
>.|TRBD2|TRBJ2-1|TRBV18
CASSPPDGFFGGRSGEQFF
TGTGCCAGCTCACCACCGGACGGTTTTTTTGGCGGGAGATCGGGTGAGCAGTTCTTC
>.|.|TRBJ1-5|TRBV23-1
CASSQRAVNQPQHF
TGCGCCAGCAGTCAGCGGGCAGTGAATCAGCCCCAGCATTTT
>once|TRBD1|TRBJ1-1|TRBV29-1
CSVGDRGEAFF
TGCAGCGTTGGGGACAGGGGTGAAGCTTTCTTT